This T cell receptor beta chain was sequenced during a study of blood T cell repertoires in COVID-19 (dated by TCRdb to the early 2020s). About the investigation overall: Samples covering the acute and convalescent phases of COVID-19 were provided by collaborators in the United States, Italy and Spain. The prospective study material was composed of cDNA or gDNA derived from T cells, B-cell-depleted T cells, or PBMCs. Subjects who had been exposed to COVID-19, were actively infected with it, or had recovered from it provided the deeply sampled blood TCRbeta repertoires that made up the dataset. The repertoires were released in a freely available public database intended as a resource for research on the immune response to SARS-CoV-2. Samples were obtained from the ongoing ImmuneRACE study (first 160 participants) and from over a thousand subjects provided by 6 global collaborators. Sample metadata almost always included a de-identified subject ID, COVID-19 status, age in years and sex. Where HLA class I and class II types were available, the types were taken from metadata supplied by the sample provider, not from assay-based typing. On the study overall, not on this receptor specifically: The amount of clinical and demographic metadata varied by source and participant and was provided uncurated.

Enrolling through a virtual design, the prospective study's participants ranged in age from roughly 18 to 89 years and lived across roughly 23 United States geographic areas. To assign participants to cohorts, the prospective study relied on clinical history that participants themselves reported in a screening survey and a study questionnaire. ImmuneRACE Cohort 3 recovered participants were defined by two consecutive negative NP/OP PCR tests, healthcare professional clearance, or symptom resolution. Each participant in the prospective study had whole blood, serum and a nasopharyngeal or oropharyngeal swab collected by mobile phlebotomists. Prospective study participants could optionally give additional blood draws and questionnaires over a roughly two-month period. Prospective study blood samples were shipped either frozen or at room temperature before DNA extraction. About this clone: The clone's antigen remains unknown. No base quality values were provided; no much bigger clone lies one nucleotide off.

CDR1 and CDR2, looked up from the germline V gene (reference sequence), are LGHDT and YNNKEL. V is clipped by 0 bases and J by 1 base, and the sequence between their germline boundaries is 9 bases long. The CDR3, from cysteine to phenylalanine, totals 16 residues. Here the CDR3 DNA is all that survives: 48 bases in frame from base 1. TCRbeta CDR3 regions were amplified from genomic DNA by means of the immunoSEQ Assay, a bias-controlled multiplex PCR. Regarding the original processing steps: The number of nucleated cells in each sample was estimated by amplification of reference gene primers within the assay. To quantify the absolute abundance of each unique TCRbeta CDR3 rearrangement, sequence reads were collapsed and filtered. For each sample, productive Simpson clonality was calculated as the square root of Simpson's diversity index across productive rearrangements. Here the immuneACCESS table is served through TCRdb, limited to in-frame sequences with V and J called. Missing clones are a known gap in these copies; in checked studies unresolved V genes cover under half, and the rest lacks a known reason. That table supplies the V and J calls and clone size; D and trimming were determined from the DNA. The sample data list under 250,000 clones, and under 90% of these were observed just once. The ten largest clones add up to under 2% of the sample.

The receptor's source is a man aged 55 to 70 who had recovered from COVID-19. Specimen: PBMCs or T cells enriched from blood (not recorded which). The rearrangement combines TRBV3-1 (or the pseudogene TRBV3-2) with TRBJ2-2; a tentative D call is TRBD2 (6 bases match). The nucleotides read TGTGCCAGCAGCCAAGATAGGAGGGGGAACACCGGGGAGCTGTTTTTT. Translated, this gives CASSQDRRGNTGELFF.